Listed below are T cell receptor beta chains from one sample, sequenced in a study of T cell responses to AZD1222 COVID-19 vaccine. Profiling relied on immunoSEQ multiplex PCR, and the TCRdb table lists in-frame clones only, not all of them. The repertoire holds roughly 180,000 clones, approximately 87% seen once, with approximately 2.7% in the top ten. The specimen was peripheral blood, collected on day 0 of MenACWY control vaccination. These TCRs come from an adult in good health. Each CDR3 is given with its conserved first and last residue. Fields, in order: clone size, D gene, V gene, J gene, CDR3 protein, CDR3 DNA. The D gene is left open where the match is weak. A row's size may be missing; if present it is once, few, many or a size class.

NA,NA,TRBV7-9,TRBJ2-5,CASSSGQLYQETQYF,TGTGCCAGCAGCTCAGGACAGTTGTACCAAGAGACCCAGTACTTC
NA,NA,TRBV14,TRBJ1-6,CASSQEPPGKSLNSPLHF,TGTGCCAGCAGCCAAGAACCACCCGGGAAATCCCTTAATTCACCCCTCCACTTT
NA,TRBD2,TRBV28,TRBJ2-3,CASSLSSGGGLSTDTQYF,TGTGCCAGCAGTTTATCAAGCGGGGGCGGTCTGAGCACAGATACGCAGTATTTT
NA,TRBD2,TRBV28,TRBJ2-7,CASSPGLADVSYEQYF,TGTGCCAGCAGTCCAGGACTAGCGGACGTCTCCTACGAGCAGTACTTC
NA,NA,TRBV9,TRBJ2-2,CASSVGGGELFF,TGTGCCAGCAGCGTCGGCGGGGGGGAGCTGTTTTTT
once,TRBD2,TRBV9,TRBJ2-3,CASSEAREGRFYSTDTQYF,TGTGCCAGCAGCGAGGCCCGGGAGGGCCGGTTTTATAGCACAGATACGCAGTATTTT
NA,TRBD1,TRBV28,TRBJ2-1,CASSPGTGGANEQFF,TGTGCCAGCAGTCCCGGGACAGGGGGTGCAAATGAGCAGTTCTTC
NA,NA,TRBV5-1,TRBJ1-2,CASRTEDYGYTF,TGCGCCAGCAGGACAGAAGACTATGGCTACACCTTC
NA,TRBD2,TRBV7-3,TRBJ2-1,CASSLAGLPSYNEQFF,TGTGCCAGCAGCTTAGCGGGACTACCCTCCTACAATGAGCAGTTCTTC
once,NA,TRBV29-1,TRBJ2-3,CSAEDSPTGDTQYF,TGCAGCGCTGAGGACAGTCCGACGGGGGATACGCAGTATTTT
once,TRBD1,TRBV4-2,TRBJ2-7,CASSQGGTGSYEQYF,TGTGCCAGCAGCCAAGGGGGGACAGGGTCCTACGAGCAGTACTTC
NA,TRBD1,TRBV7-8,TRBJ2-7,CASSLRDRYEQYF,TGTGCCAGCAGCCTAAGGGACAGGTACGAGCAGTACTTC
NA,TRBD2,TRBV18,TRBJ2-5,CASSWTSEETQYF,TGTGCCAGCTCATGGACTAGCGAGGAGACCCAGTACTTC
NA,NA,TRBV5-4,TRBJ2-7,CASSLDGGPHEQYF,TGTGCCAGCAGCTTGGACGGGGGGCCCCACGAGCAGTACTTC
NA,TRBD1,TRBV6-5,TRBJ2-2,CASSSRIAGGGELFF,TGTGCCAGCAGTTCCCGGATTGCAGGGGGCGGGGAGCTGTTTTTT
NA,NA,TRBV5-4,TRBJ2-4,CASSLQGAKNIQYF,TGTGCCAGCAGCTTGCAGGGAGCCAAAAACATTCAGTACTTC
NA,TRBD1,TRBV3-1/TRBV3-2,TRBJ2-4,CASCSGQPKNIQYF,TGTGCCAGCTGCTCGGGACAGCCCAAAAACATTCAGTACTTC
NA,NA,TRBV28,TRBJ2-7,CASSSVLGDEQYF,TGTGCCAGCAGTTCCGTCCTAGGGGACGAGCAGTACTTC
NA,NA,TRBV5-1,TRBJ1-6,CASSSGLGENSPLHF,TGCGCCAGCAGCTCGGGGCTGGGGGAGAATTCACCCCTCCACTTT
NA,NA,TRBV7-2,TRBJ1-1,CASSIQGRTEAFF,TGTGCCAGCAGCATACAGGGTCGGACTGAAGCTTTCTTT
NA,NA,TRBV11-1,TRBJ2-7,CASSLPQGGTYEQYF,TGTGCCAGCAGCTTACCCCAGGGGGGAACCTACGAGCAGTACTTC
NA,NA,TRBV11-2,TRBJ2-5,CASSSKTTLHQETQYF,TGTGCCAGCAGCTCTAAAACGACACTACACCAAGAGACCCAGTACTTC